One TCR beta chain is described in this entry. This CDR3 contains 16 residues. V dropped 3 bases and J dropped 0 bases, with 11 bases sitting between them. Germline CDR1 MRHNA, CDR2 SNTAGT. These data belong to a study of cytomegalovirus exposure and HLA in healthy donors. Use of 60 Vbeta and 13 Jbeta primers characterized the PCR. The method was immunoSEQ multiplex PCR; TCRdb's version includes in-frame clones alone and lacks a portion of them. This sample yields approximately 150,000 clones, of which 77% are seen a single time; roughly 3.6% belongs to the top ten. The sequence derives from a man under 40 in good health and CMV-seropositive. V usage is TRBV6-4 and J usage is TRBJ2-2, with D maybe TRBD2 (6 bases). Sequenced input: PBMCs. As DNA, the CDR3 is TGTGCCAGCAGTGAGCTCGGGGGATCGAACACCGGGGAGCTGTTTTTT. Its protein product is CASSELGGSNTGELFF.